These 8 T cell receptor beta chains were sequenced from one sample in a study of identical twins. In TCRdb, the 5' RACE reads were re-called with MiXCR into one record per CDR3 protein. Found here are roughly 230,000 distinct CDR3 sequences, around 8.8% of them singletons; the top ten hold 2.5% to 3.5%. In addition, the sample was reused for a study of yellow fever vaccine responses in identical twins.

The sequencing input was CD8+ T cells sorted from blood. The receptor set was obtained from a woman between 18 and 29 years old in good health.

There are many counts of this clonotype. V is TRBV2 and J is TRBJ2-7, with D unresolved. The CDR3 runs to 13 residues. Germline loops: CDR1 SNHLY, CDR2 FYNNEI. The germline V and J ends were trimmed by 3 bases and 3 bases, with 9 bases remaining between them. CDR3 sequence reads: CASSEGSRYEQYF. CDR3 sequence (DNA): TGTGCCAGCAGTGAGGGTAGCCGCTACGAGCAGTACTTC. Full variable domain (remainder filled in from reference TRBV2 and TRBJ2-7): EPEVTQTPSHQVTQMGQEVILRCVPISNHLYFYWYRQILGQKVEFLVSFYNNEISEKSEIFDDQFSVERPDGSNFTLKIRSTKLEDSAMYFCASSEGSRYEQYFGPGTRLTVT.

This clonotype was found a few times. The junction departs from germline at one end; a sequencing error may be responsible. J is TRBJ1-1 and V is TRBV7-9; 7 bases map to TRBD1. Germline V gene data show CDR1 as SEHNR and CDR2 as FQNEAQ (reference sequence). This CDR3 is built from 14 residues. In DNA form, the CDR3 reads TGTGCCGGCAGCTTAGCAAGACAGGGAACTGAAGCTTTCTTT. It translates to CAGSLARQGTEAFF.

This clonotype was counted ten times or more. The CDR3 loop is CASSSDVESWETQYF. In DNA form, the CDR3 reads TGTGCCAGCAGCTCAGACGTGGAGAGTTGGGAGACCCAGTACTTC. V and J are TRBV5-4 and TRBJ2-5; unclear D gene. This CDR3 has 15 amino acids. V dropped 3 bases and J dropped 5 bases, with 17 bases sitting between them. Per the germline V gene, CDR1 is SGHNT and CDR2 is YYREEE (reference sequence).

The genes are TRBV7-2 and TRBJ2-1, with 9 bases fitting TRBD2. After removal of 3 bases from V and 8 bases from J, the junction contained 14 bases not matched to a gene. Germline-derived CDR1 and CDR2 are SGHTA and FQGNSA. This CDR3 spans 17 amino acids. The CDR3 nucleotides are TGTGCCAGCAGCTTCTTGCGCGCGGGAGGGCCAATCGATGAGCAGTTCTTC. Amino acid sequence: CASSFLRAGGPIDEQFF.

The sample holds a few counts of this clonotype. This rearrangement joins TRBV6-6 to TRBJ2-1; D call uncertain. CDR1 is MNHNY, CDR2 SVGAGI, per germline (reference sequence). This CDR3 has 13 residues. Trimming pared 2 bases from V and 9 bases from J, leaving 11 bases between. In nucleotides, the CDR3 is TGTGCCAGCAGTTACACCCGGACCACTGAGCAGTTCTTC. Protein product: CASSYTRTTEQFF.

This clonotype was observed a few times. The chain joins TRBV21-1 to TRBJ2-7; the table names TRBD2, a call not compared with the DNA. TRBV21-1 is an annotated pseudogene. This CDR3 region has 18 residues. CDR3 loop: CASSNLSGSSGGSYEQYF. CDR3 nucleotides: TGTGCCAGCAGCAACCTTAGTGGGAGTAGCGGGGGCTCCTACGAGCAGTACTTC.

The chain carries TRBV4-2 and TRBJ2-2, with 11 positions matching TRBD2. The CDR3 extends over 19 amino acids. V was pared by 3 bases and J by 0 bases, with 9 bases of the junction left unmatched. Per the germline V gene, CDR1 is LGHNA and CDR2 is YNFKEQ. Here the CDR3 reads CASSHRLAGIFANTGELFF. As DNA, the CDR3 is TGTGCCAGCAGCCACAGACTAGCGGGGATTTTCGCGAACACCGGGGAGCTGTTTTTT.

This chain links TRBV28 with TRBJ2-7; tentative D call: TRBD2 (6 bases). Germline CDR1 MDHEN, CDR2 SYDVKM. The V and J ends lost 4 bases and 3 bases respectively, with 22 bases between them. This CDR3 comprises 17 residues. The chain's CDR3 is CASSSQRREWPLYEQYF. In DNA form, the CDR3 reads TGTGCCAGCAGTTCCCAAAGGCGGGAATGGCCTCTCTACGAGCAGTACTTC.